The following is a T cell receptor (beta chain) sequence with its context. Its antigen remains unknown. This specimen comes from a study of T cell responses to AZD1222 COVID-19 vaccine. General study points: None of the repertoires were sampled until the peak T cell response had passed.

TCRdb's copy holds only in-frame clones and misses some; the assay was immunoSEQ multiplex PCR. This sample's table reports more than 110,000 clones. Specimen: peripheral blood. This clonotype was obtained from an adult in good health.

CDR3 nucleotides: TGTGCCAGTAGTATACTATTCGAGCGGGGGGACTACAATGAGCAGTTCTTC. Translation: CASSILFERGDYNEQFF. The chain employs TRBV19 and TRBJ2-1; 9 nucleotides match TRBD2. V lost 2 bases to trimming and J lost 3 bases; unmatched junction nucleotides: 8. Germline V lookup: CDR1 LNHDA, CDR2 SQIVND (reference sequence). This CDR3 has 17 amino acids.